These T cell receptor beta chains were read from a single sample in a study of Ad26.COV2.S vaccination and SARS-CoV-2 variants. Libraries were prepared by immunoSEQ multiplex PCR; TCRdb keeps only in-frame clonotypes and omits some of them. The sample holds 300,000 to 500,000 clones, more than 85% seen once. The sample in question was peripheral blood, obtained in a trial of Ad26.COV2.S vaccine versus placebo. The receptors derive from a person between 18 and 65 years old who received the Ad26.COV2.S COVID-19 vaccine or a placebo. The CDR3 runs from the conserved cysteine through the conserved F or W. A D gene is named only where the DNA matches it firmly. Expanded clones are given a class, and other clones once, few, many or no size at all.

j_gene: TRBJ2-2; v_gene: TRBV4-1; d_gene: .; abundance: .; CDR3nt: TGCGCCAGCAGCCAAGCGAGAGCGAACACCGGGGAGCTGTTTTTT; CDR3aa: CASSQARANTGELFF
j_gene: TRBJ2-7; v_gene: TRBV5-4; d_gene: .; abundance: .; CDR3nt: TGTGCCAGCAGCTTGAGGGTAGGATACGAGCAGTACTTC; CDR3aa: CASSLRVGYEQYF
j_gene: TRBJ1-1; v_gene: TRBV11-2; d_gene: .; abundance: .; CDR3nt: TGTGCCAGCAGCGGACAGCTGAACACTGAAGCTTTCTTT; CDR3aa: CASSGQLNTEAFF
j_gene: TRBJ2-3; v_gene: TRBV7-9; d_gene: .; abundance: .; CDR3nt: TGTGCCAGCACCCCAGCCAGGACAGAAAGCACAGATACGCAGTATTTT; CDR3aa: CASTPARTESTDTQYF
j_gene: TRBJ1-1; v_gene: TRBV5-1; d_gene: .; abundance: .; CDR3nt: TGCGCCAGCAGCTTGACAGGGAACACTGAAGCTTTCTTT; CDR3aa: CASSLTGNTEAFF
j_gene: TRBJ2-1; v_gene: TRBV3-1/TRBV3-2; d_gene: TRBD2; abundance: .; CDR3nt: TGTGCCAGCAGCCGGACTAGCGGGGGGACTCACTCCTACAATGAGCAGTTCTTC; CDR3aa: CASSRTSGGTHSYNEQFF
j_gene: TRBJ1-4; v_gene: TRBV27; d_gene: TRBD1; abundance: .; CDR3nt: TGTGCCAGCAGCCGACAGGGGGCAAATGAAAAACTGTTTTTT; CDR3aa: CASSRQGANEKLFF
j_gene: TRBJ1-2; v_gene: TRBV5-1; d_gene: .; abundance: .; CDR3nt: TGCGCCAGCAGCAAGGGGACGGACAACTATGGCTACACCTTC; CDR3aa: CASSKGTDNYGYTF
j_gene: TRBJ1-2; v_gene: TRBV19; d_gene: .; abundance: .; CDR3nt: TGTGCCAGTAGTATGAATTCTAACTATGGCTACACCTTC; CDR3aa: CASSMNSNYGYTF
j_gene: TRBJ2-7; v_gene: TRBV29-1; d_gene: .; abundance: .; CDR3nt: TGCTGTGTTGAGGTCAAAGGGCGAGTACGCTACGAGCAGTACTTC; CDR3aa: CCVEVKGRVRYEQYF
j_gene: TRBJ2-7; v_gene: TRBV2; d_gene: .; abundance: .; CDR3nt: TGTGCCAGCAGTGCCCGGGACCTTCAACACTACGAGCAGTACTTC; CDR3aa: CASSARDLQHYEQYF
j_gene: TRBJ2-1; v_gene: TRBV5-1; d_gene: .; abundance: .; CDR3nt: TGCGCCAGCAGCCAGTACAATGAGCAGTTCTTC; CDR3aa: CASSQYNEQFF
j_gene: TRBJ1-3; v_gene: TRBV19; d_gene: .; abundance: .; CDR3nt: TGTGCCAGTAGTATGTCCGGGGACTCTGGAAACACCATATATTTT; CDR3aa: CASSMSGDSGNTIYF
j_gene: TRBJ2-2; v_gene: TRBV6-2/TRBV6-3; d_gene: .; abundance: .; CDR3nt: TGTGCCAGCAGTTACTCTATTCTACTCCGTAACACCGGGGAGCTGTTTTTT; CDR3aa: CASSYSILLRNTGELFF
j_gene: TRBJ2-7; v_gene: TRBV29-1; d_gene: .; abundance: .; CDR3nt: TGCAGCGTTGAAGATCGCCGGGGGCTGACCTACGAGCAGTACTTC; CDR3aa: CSVEDRRGLTYEQYF
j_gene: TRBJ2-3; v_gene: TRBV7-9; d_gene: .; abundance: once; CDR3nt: TGTGCCAGCAGCACCCAGACAGCAGATACGCAGTATTTT; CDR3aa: CASSTQTADTQYF
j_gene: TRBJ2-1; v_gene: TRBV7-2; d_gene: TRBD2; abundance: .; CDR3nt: TGTGCCAGCAGCTTAGAACTAGCGACGGAGCAGTTCTTC; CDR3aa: CASSLELATEQFF
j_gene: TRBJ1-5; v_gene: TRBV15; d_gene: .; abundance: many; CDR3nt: TGTGCCACCAGCGGGGGCGTGGGGGGAACCCAGCCCCAGCATTTT; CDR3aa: CATSGGVGGTQPQHF
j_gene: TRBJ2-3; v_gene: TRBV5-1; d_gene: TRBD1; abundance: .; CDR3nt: TGCGCCAGCAGCGTGACAGGGGGAGGGGCCGAGGGGAGCCGCACAGATACGCAGTATTTT; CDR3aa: CASSVTGGGAEGSRTDTQYF
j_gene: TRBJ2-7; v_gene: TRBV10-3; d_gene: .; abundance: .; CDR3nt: TGTGCCATCGGGGAACGCTACGAGCAGTACTTC; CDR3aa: CAIGERYEQYF
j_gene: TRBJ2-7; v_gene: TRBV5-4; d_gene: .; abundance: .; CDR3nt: TGTGCCAGCAGCGAGGACGACTACGAGCAGTACTTC; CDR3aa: CASSEDDYEQYF
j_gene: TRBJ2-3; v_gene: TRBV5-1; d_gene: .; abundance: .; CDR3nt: TGCGCCAGCAGAGGTCAGGGGTTAAGCACAGATACGCAGTATTTT; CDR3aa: CASRGQGLSTDTQYF
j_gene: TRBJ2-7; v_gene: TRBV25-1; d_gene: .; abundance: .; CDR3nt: TGTGCCAGCAGTAATACAGGGAACTACGAGCAGTACTTC; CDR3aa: CASSNTGNYEQYF
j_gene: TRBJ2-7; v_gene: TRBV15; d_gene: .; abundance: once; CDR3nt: TGTGCCACCAGCAGAGCTCGAGGGGGGTACGAGCAGTACTTC; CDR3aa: CATSRARGGYEQYF
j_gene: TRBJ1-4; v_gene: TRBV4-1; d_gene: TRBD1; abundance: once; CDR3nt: TGCGCCAGCAGACGGGGACAGGCTGACGTGATTAATGAAAAACTGTTTTTT; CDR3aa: CASRRGQADVINEKLFF
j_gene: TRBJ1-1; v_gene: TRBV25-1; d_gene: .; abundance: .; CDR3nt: TGTGCCAGCAGTGAGACGCAGACTGAAGCTTTCTTT; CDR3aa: CASSETQTEAFF
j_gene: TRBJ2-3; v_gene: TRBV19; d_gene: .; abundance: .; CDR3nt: TGTGCCAGTAGTATAAGTTGGGCAGGTTTCGCAGATACGCAGTATTTT; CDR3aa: CASSISWAGFADTQYF
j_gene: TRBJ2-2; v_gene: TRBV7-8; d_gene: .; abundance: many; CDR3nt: TGTGCCAGCAGCCTGAACACCGGGGAGCTGTTTTTT; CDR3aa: CASSLNTGELFF